This T cell receptor (beta chain) is drawn from a study of blood T cell repertoires in COVID-19. Study summary: The analysed material was cDNA or gDNA that came from T cells, B-cell-depleted T cells, or PBMCs.

Assay: immunoSEQ multiplex PCR; the TCRdb copy retains only in-frame clones and omits some. The sample records roughly 160,000 clones, roughly 80% being singletons. Losses at the gene ends were 2 bases for V and 5 bases for J; bases not matched to a gene: 8. Germline CDR1 reads ENHRY; CDR2 reads SYGVKD. This CDR3 is built from 15 residues. This receptor was identified in a woman of 80 years or more with acute or convalescent COVID-19. The rearrangement joins TRBV10-3 to TRBJ1-2, with 7 bases fitting TRBD1. Sequenced input: peripheral blood. The CDR3 loop is CAISETRDSAYGYTF. The CDR3 DNA follows: TGTGCCATCAGTGAGACGCGGGACAGCGCTTATGGCTACACCTTC.